This passage covers 16 T cell receptor beta chains from one sample sequenced in a study of identical twins. TCRdb reprocessed the 5' RACE reads with MiXCR, giving one entry per CDR3 protein. The profile shows about 530,000 distinct CDR3 sequences, 13% to 15% of them singletons. This sample also belongs to another study, concerning yellow fever vaccine responses in identical twins.

The sequenced material came from CD4+ T cells sorted from blood. These receptors all come from a young woman in good health.

This clonotype occurred a few times. The chain carries TRBV29-1 and TRBJ2-2; 7 nucleotides line up with TRBD2. Trimming took 7 bases from V and 4 from J; bases not matched to a gene: 6. CDR1 is SQVTM, CDR2 ANQGSEA, per germline. This CDR3 has 13 amino acids. DNA of the CDR3: TGCAGCGCCGGGACTAAGTTCACCGGGGAGCTGTTTTTT. This sequence encodes CSAGTKFTGELFF.

The CDR3 sequence: CASSRLAYEQFF. The CDR3, as DNA: TGTGCCAGCAGTCGACTAGCCTATGAGCAGTTCTTC. The rearrangement links TRBV12-3 or TRBV12-4 to TRBJ2-1, with TRBD2 matching 7 bases. The CDR3 is 12 amino acids. Germline trimming cut 5 bases from V and 8 bases from J; bases unmatched to any gene: 3.

The chain carries TRBV7-9 and TRBJ1-5, with 7 bases aligning to TRBD1. This CDR3 is 16 amino acids long. Looked up from germline, CDR1 is SEHNR and CDR2 is FQNEAQ (reference sequence). The ends lost 1 base at V and 6 bases at J; junction bases unmatched: 9. CDR3 nucleotides: TGTGCCAGCAGCTTAGGGGACAGAAGGTTTGGTCAGCCCCAGCATTTT. This sequence encodes CASSLGDRRFGQPQHF.

This clonotype occurred a few times. The chain has TRBV4-1 and TRBJ1-5; D not certain. Per the germline V gene, CDR1 is MGHRA and CDR2 is YSYEKL. V was trimmed by 0 bases and J by 9 bases, leaving 9 bases between them. The CDR3 runs to 13 residues. The CDR3 coding sequence is TGCGCCAGCAGCCAAGATTGGGGAGCGCCCCAGCATTTT. Translated: CASSQDWGAPQHF.

There are a few counts of this clonotype. The chain recombines TRBV12-3 or TRBV12-4 with TRBJ2-1, with TRBD1 matching over 10 bases. The CDR3 has 14 residues. Germline trimming cut 4 bases from V and 7 bases from J; bases unmatched to any gene: 4. CDR3 sequence reads: CASSSWTGGNEQFF. CDR3 sequence (DNA): TGTGCCAGCAGTTCCTGGACAGGGGGTAATGAGCAGTTCTTC.

The genes are TRBV11-3 and TRBJ2-2, with D possibly matching TRBD1 (6 bases). Germline values: CDR1 SGHNT, CDR2 YENEEA. The ends were cut back, 1 base at V and 3 bases at J, with 9 bases in the middle. This CDR3 spans 15 amino acids. The CDR3 loop is CASSLGGPYTGELFF. As DNA, the CDR3 is TGTGCCAGCAGCTTAGGGGGGCCCTACACCGGGGAGCTGTTTTTT.

The chain is built from TRBV5-1 and TRBJ2-7; TRBD2 might be the D (5 bases). The CDR3 length is 12 residues. Germline V gene sequence: CDR1 SGHRS, CDR2 YFSETQ. The germline V and J ends were trimmed by 0 bases and 5 bases, with 6 bases remaining between them. The CDR3 here is CASSLAGNEQYF. CDR3 coding DNA: TGCGCCAGCAGCTTGGCGGGGAACGAGCAGTACTTC.

This clonotype was seen only a few times. This CDR3 reads CASRWTGWANTEAFF. The CDR3 coding sequence is TGCGCCAGCAGATGGACAGGTTGGGCGAACACTGAAGCTTTCTTT. The rearrangement uses TRBV5-1 and TRBJ1-1; 7 positions match TRBD1. Unmatched junction bases numbered 8, after V lost 5 bases and J lost 1 base. Germline V gives CDR1 SGHRS, CDR2 YFSETQ. The length of the CDR3 is 15 residues. Based on the CDR3 plus reference TRBV5-1 and TRBJ1-1, the full variable domain is KAGVTQTPRYLIKTRGQQVTLSCSPISGHRSVSWYQQTPGQGLQFLFEYFSETQRNKGNFPGRFSGRQFSNSRSEMNVSTLELGDSALYLCASRWTGWANTEAFFGQGTRLTVV.

This clonotype was seen repeatedly, ten times or more. The gene calls are TRBV4-1 and TRBJ2-1, with 12 bases matching TRBD2. The CDR3 extends over 18 amino acids. Trimming took 6 bases from V and 0 from J; bases not matched to a gene: 9. Germline CDR1 and CDR2: MGHRA and YSYEKL. CDR3 in amino acids: CASSRLAGESSSYNEQFF. The CDR3 DNA reads as TGCGCCAGCAGTCGACTAGCGGGAGAGTCGAGCTCCTACAATGAGCAGTTCTTC.

This chain joins TRBV2 and TRBJ2-5; D not certain. This CDR3 contains 12 residues. Trimming stripped 7 bases from V and 6 bases from J, with 12 bases between. The V gene's germline CDR1 is SNHLY and CDR2 FYNNEI. CDR3 nucleotides: TGTGCCAGCACCACGGACCGCCAGACCCAGTACTTC. This codes for CASTTDRQTQYF.

This chain joins TRBV20-1 and TRBJ2-1; no firm D call. The CDR3 covers 11 residues. The germline V and J ends were trimmed by 7 bases and 3 bases, with 7 bases remaining between them. Germline V gene lookup returns CDR1 DFQATT and CDR2 SNEGSKA (reference sequence). CDR3 DNA: TGCAGTGTTAAGAACTACAATGAGCAGTTCTTC. This translates into CSVKNYNEQFF.

This clonotype was detected a few times. This chain uses TRBV29-1 with TRBJ2-7; 12 nucleotides align to TRBD2. CDR3 size: 13 residues. The V and J ends lost 3 bases and 7 bases, in that order; junction bases with no gene match: 4. The germline CDR1 and CDR2 sequences are SQVTM and ANQGSEA. CDR3 protein: CSVETSGGWEQYF. The DNA of the CDR3 is TGCAGCGTTGAGACTAGCGGGGGCTGGGAGCAGTACTTC.

This clonotype was seen more than once but under ten times. The CDR3: CASSLAGSLGDTGELFF. CDR3 coding DNA: TGTGCCAGCAGCTTAGCGGGGAGCCTCGGGGACACCGGGGAGCTGTTTTTT. V is TRBV7-9 and J is TRBJ2-2, with D perhaps TRBD2 (5 bases). The CDR3 has 17 residues. Germline V lookup: CDR1 SEHNR, CDR2 FQNEAQ (reference sequence). Deletions cut 0 bases from V and 3 bases from J, with 14 bases between.

The DNA for the CDR3 is TGTGCTAGTGGTTTACAGGGGATAGATACGCAGTATTTT. This codes for CASGLQGIDTQYF. The rearrangement uses TRBV12-5 and TRBJ2-3, with 7 bases fitting TRBD1. Germline CDR1 reads LGHNT; CDR2 reads FRNRAP. V shed 3 bases and J 5 bases; nucleotides not matched to a gene: 2. The CDR3 loop spans 13 amino acids.

This clonotype occurred a few times. This chain uses TRBV27 with TRBJ2-2; no definite D call. Trimming cost V 4 bases and J 1 base, with 4 bases left between them. CDR1 and CDR2 from the germline V gene are MNHEY and SMNVEV (reference sequence). This CDR3 comprises 13 residues. In nucleotides, the CDR3 is TGTGCCAGCAGTTCAGAGAACACCGGGGAGCTGTTTTTT. It is translated as CASSSENTGELFF.

This clonotype occurred a few times. The gene calls are TRBV18 and TRBJ2-7, with 7 bases matching TRBD1. CDR3 size: 14 residues. Per germline, CDR1 KGHSH and CDR2 LQKENI. The trim removed 8 bases at V and 1 base at J, leaving 8 bases unmatched. The CDR3 is CASSPRDSSYEQYF. The CDR3 coding sequence is TGTGCCAGCAGCCCCCGGGACAGTTCCTACGAGCAGTACTTC.